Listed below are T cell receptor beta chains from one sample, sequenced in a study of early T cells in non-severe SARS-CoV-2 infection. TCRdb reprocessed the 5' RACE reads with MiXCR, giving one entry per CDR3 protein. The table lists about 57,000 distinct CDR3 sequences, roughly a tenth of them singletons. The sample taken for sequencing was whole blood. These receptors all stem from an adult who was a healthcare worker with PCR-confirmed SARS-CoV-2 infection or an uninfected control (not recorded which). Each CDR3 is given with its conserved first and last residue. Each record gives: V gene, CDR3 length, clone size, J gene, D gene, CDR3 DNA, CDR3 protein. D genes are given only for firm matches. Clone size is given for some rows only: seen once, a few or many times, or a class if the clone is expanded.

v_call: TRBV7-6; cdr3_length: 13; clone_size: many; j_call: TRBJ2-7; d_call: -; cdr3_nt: TGTGCCAGCAGCTTTTCAGGGAACTACGAGCAGTACTTC; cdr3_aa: CASSFSGNYEQYF
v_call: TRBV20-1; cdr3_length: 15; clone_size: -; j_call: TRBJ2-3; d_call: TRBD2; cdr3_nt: TGCAGTGCGCGGTCGACTAGCGGTTACACAGATACGCAGTATTTT; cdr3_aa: CSARSTSGYTDTQYF
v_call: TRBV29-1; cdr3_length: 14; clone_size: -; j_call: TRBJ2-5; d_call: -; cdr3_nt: TGCAGCGTTGGTGTTCCACCGGGGATGGAGACCCAGTACTTC; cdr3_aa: CSVGVPPGMETQYF
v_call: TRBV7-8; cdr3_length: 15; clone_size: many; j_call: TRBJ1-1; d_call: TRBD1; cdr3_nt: TGTGCCAGCAGCCCACGGACAGGGTTTCACACTGAAGCTTTCTTT; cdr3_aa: CASSPRTGFHTEAFF
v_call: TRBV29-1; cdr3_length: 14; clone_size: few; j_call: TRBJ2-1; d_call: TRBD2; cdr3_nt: TGCAGCACCGTAGCGGGACCCTCCTACAATGAGCAGTTCTTC; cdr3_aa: CSTVAGPSYNEQFF
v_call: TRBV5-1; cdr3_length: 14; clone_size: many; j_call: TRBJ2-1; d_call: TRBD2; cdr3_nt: TGCGCCAGCGGGGGGGACGGGAACTACAATGAGCAGTTCTTC; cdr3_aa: CASGGDGNYNEQFF
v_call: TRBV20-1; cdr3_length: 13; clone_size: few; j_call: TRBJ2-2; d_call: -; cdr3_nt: TGCAGTGCTCCGGCTAGCTTGGCCGGGGAGCTGTTTTTT; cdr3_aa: CSAPASLAGELFF
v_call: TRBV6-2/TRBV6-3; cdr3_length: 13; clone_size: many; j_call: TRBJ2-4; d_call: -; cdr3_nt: TGTGCCAGCAGGGAAATATCCAAAAACATTCAGTACTTC; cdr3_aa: CASREISKNIQYF
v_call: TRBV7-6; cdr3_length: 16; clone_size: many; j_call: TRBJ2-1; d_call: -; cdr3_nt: TGTGCCAGCAGCTTAGCCGCCGGGAGTTCTCTCAATGAGCAGTTCTTC; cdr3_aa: CASSLAAGSSLNEQFF
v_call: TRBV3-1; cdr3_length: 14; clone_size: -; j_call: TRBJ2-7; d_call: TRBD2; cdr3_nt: TGTGCCTGCAGCCAAGGAGGGACTAACTACGAGCAGTACTTC; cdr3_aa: CACSQGGTNYEQYF
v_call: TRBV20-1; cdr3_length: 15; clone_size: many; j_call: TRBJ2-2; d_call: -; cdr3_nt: TGCAGTGCTAGTCCACTCCTTAGCGAGCCCGGGGAGCTGTTTTTT; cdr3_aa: CSASPLLSEPGELFF
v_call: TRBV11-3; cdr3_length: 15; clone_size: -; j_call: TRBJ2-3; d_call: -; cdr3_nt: TGTGCCAGCAGCCCACAGGGACCGCCGGCAGATACGCAGTATTTT; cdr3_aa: CASSPQGPPADTQYF
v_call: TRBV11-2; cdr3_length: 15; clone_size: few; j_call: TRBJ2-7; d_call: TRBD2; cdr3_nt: TGTGCCAGCACCGATACTAGCGGGGACCCAACCGAGCAGTACTTC; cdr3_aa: CASTDTSGDPTEQYF
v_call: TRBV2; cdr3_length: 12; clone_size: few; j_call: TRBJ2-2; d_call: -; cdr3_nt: TGTGCCAGCATAAAGTATCCCGGGGAGCTGTTTTTT; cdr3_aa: CASIKYPGELFF
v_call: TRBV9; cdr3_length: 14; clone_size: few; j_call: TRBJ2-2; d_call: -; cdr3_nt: TGTGCCAGCAGCGCCGACCCGAACACCGGGGAGCTGTTTTTT; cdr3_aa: CASSADPNTGELFF
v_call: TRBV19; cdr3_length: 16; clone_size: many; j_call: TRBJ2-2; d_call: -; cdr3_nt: TGTGCCAGTAGTATGGCCGCTCCACCGAACACCGGGGAGCTGTTTTTT; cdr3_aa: CASSMAAPPNTGELFF
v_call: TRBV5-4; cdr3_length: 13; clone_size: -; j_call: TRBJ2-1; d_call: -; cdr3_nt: TGTGCCAGCAGCTTAGTCTCTAACAATGAGCAGTTCTTC; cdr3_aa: CASSLVSNNEQFF
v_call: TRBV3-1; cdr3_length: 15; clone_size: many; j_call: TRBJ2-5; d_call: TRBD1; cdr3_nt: TGTGCCAGCAGCCCAACAGGGGTCATGCGGGAGACCCAGTACTTC; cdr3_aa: CASSPTGVMRETQYF
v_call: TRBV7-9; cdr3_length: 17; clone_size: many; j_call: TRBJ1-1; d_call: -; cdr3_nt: TGTGCCAGCAGCCCGCCGACGGGCCATGGGATGAACACTGAAGCTTTCTTT; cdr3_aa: CASSPPTGHGMNTEAFF
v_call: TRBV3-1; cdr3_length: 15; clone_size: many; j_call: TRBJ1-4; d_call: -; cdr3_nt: TGTGCCAGCAGCCAAGCTATGCAGACGGGCGCAAAACTGTTTTTT; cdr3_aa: CASSQAMQTGAKLFF
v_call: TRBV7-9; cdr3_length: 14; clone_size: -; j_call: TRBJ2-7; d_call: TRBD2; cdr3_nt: TGTGCCAGCAGTTCGCCCAGCGGGAGAAACGAGCAGTACTTC; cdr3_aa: CASSSPSGRNEQYF
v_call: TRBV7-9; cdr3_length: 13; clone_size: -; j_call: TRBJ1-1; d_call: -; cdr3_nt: TGTGCCAGCAGCTTCCAGTTGAACACTGAAGCTTTCTTT; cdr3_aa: CASSFQLNTEAFF
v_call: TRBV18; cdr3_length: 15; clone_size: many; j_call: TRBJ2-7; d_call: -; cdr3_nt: TGTGCCAGCTCACCATCTGGGACGGCCTTCTACGAGCAGTACTTC; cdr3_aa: CASSPSGTAFYEQYF
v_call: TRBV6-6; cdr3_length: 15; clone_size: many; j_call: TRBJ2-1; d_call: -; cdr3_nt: TGTGCCAGCAGATGGTGGGAGTCGGGATACAATGAGCAGTTCTTC; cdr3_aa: CASRWWESGYNEQFF
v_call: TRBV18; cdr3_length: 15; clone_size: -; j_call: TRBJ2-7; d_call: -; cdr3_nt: TGTGCCAGCTCACCCTCGACCGGCGGCTCCTACGAGCAGTACTTC; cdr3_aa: CASSPSTGGSYEQYF
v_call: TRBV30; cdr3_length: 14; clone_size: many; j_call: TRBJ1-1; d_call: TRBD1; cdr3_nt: TGTGCCTGGATGCTGGACAGGGATAGCACTGAAGCTTTCTTT; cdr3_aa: CAWMLDRDSTEAFF
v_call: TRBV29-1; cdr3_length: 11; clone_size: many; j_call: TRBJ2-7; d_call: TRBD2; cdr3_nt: TGCAGCGCGACCCGGGGGGACGAGCAGTACTTC; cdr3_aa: CSATRGDEQYF
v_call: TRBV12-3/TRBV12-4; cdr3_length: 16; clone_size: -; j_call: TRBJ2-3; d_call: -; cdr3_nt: TGTGCCAGCTCGGACAGACTAATGGCAACTTCAGATACGCAGTATTTT; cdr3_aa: CASSDRLMATSDTQYF
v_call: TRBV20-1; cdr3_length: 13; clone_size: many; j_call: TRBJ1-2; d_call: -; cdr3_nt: TGCAGTGCCTCCTCAGGGACGGGCTATGGCTACACCTTC; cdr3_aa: CSASSGTGYGYTF
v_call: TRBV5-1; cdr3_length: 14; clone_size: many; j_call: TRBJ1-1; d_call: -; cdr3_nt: TGCGCCAGCAGCTTCCACAGGGTGGGCACTGAAGCTTTCTTT; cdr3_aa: CASSFHRVGTEAFF
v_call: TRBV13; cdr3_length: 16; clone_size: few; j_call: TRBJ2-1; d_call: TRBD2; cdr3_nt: TGTGCCAGCAGCCCGATTAGCCTAGCGGGCTACAATGAGCAGTTCTTC; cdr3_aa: CASSPISLAGYNEQFF
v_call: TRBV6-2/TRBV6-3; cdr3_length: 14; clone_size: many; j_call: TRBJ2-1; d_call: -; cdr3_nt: TGTGCCAGCAGTTACGGTACAGCCAACAATGAGCAGTTCTTC; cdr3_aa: CASSYGTANNEQFF
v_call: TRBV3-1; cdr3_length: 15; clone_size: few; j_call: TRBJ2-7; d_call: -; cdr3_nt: TGTGCCAGCAGCCAAGAATTAGCGGTCTCCTACGAGCAGTACTTC; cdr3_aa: CASSQELAVSYEQYF
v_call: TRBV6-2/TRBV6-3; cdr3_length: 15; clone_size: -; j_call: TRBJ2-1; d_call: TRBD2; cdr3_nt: TGTGCCAGCAGTTTAGCGGGAGGGCCTTACAATGAGCAGTTCTTC; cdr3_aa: CASSLAGGPYNEQFF
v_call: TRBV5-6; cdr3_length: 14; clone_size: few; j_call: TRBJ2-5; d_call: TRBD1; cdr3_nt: TGTGCCAGCAGCTGGGACAGGGGGCTTGGGACCCAGTACTTC; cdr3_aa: CASSWDRGLGTQYF
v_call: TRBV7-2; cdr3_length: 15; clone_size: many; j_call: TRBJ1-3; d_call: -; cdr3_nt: TGTGCCAGCAGCTTAAGCGGTAACTCTGGAAACACCATATATTTT; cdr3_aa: CASSLSGNSGNTIYF
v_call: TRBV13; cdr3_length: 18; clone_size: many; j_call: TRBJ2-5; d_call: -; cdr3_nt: TGTGCCAGCAGCTCCCGATCAAGTGAACACTGGGTCCAAGAGACCCAGTACTTC; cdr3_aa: CASSSRSSEHWVQETQYF
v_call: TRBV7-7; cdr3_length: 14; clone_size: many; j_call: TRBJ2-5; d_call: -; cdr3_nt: TGTGCTAGCAGCCCTATTATAGGGCAAGAGACCCAGTACTTC; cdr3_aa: CASSPIIGQETQYF
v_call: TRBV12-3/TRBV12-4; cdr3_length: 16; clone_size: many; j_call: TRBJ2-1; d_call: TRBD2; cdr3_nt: TGTGCCAGCAGTCGGACTAGCGGGAGGGTACGCAATGAGCAGTTCTTC; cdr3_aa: CASSRTSGRVRNEQFF
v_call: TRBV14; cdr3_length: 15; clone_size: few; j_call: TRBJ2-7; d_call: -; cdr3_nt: TGTGCCAGCAGCCAACTACAGGGAGGGTCCTACGAGCAGTACTTC; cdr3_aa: CASSQLQGGSYEQYF
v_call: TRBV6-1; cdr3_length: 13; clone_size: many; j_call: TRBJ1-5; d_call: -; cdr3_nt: TGTGCCAGCAGTGACGGGGTAAATCAGCCCCAGCATTTT; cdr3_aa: CASSDGVNQPQHF
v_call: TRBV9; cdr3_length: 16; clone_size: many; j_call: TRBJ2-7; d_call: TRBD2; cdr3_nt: TGTGCCAGCAGCGTAGCGCCTAGCGGGAGCGCCTACGAGCAGTACTTC; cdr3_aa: CASSVAPSGSAYEQYF
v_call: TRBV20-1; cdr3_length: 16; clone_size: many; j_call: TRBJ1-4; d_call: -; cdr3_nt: TGCAGTGCTTTCCAGACAGCCGGACCGACTAATGAAAAACTGTTTTTT; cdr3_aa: CSAFQTAGPTNEKLFF
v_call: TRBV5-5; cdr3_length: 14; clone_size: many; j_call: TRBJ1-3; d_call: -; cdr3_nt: TGTGCCAGCAGCTTGCCAGGGGTTGGAAACACCATATATTTT; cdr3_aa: CASSLPGVGNTIYF
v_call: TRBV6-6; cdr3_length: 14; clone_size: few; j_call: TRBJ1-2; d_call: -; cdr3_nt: TGTGCCAGCAGTTACGACAGGACCTCATATGGCTACACCTTC; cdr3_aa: CASSYDRTSYGYTF
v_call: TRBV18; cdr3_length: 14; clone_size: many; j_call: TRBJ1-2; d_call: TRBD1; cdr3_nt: TGTGCCAGCTCAGACTCCGGGACAGGGAGAGGCTACACCTTC; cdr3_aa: CASSDSGTGRGYTF
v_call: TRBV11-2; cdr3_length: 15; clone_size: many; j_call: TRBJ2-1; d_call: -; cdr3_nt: TGTGCCAGCAACCCAATCACGGGTTCCTACAATGAGCAGTTCTTC; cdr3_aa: CASNPITGSYNEQFF
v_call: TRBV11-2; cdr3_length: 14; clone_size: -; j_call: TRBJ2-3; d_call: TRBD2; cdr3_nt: TGTGCCAGCAGGCCCGGCGGGAGCGCAGATACGCAGTATTTT; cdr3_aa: CASRPGGSADTQYF
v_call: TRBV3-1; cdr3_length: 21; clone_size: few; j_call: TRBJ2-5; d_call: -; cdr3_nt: TGTGCCAGCAGCCAGGATTTCTTCTCTAGGAGTAGCGGAACCTTCCAAGAGACCCAGTACTTC; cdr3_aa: CASSQDFFSRSSGTFQETQYF
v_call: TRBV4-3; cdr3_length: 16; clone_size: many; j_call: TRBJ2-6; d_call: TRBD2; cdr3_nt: TGCGCCAGCAGCCAATCGCGGGGGGAGAAGGCCAACGTCCTGACTTTC; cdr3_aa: CASSQSRGEKANVLTF
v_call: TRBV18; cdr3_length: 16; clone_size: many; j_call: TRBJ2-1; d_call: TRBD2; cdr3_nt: TGTGCCAGCTCACCCAGCGGGGGGGTCTCCTACAATGAGCAGTTCTTC; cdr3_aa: CASSPSGGVSYNEQFF
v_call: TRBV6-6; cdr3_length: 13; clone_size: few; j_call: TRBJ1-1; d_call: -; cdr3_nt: TGTGCCAGCAGCTCCACCCCGGGCGGGGAAGCTTTCTTT; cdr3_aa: CASSSTPGGEAFF
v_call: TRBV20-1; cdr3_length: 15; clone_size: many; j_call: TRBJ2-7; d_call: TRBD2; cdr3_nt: TGCAGTGCTCCTCGGGGGGACGGTTTTTCCTACGAGCAGTACTTC; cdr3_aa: CSAPRGDGFSYEQYF